This record looks at one TCR beta chain sequence and its context. The target antigen is unknown. The data were obtained in a study of T-cell memory formation after mild COVID-19. 5'RACE with constant-segment primers yielded barcoded, UMI-tagged TCR alpha and TCR beta cDNA libraries. A single record per CDR3 protein comes from TCRdb applying MiXCR to the 5' RACE reads. The sample holds hundreds of thousands of distinct CDR3 sequences; less than 25% are singletons and the top ten take around 7.7%. Study findings and constraints: Some responding clones appeared in pre-infection memory, suggesting cross-reactive memory joined. Among clones contracting day 15 to 85, CD4/CD8 was balanced, whereas later expanders leaned CD4+. The main location of contracting CD4+ clones was CM and EM, and that of contracting CD8+ clones was EMRA.

There are 16 residues in the CDR3. Germline CDR1 reads SGHTA; CDR2 reads FQGNSA. The ends lost 3 bases at V and 6 bases at J; junction bases unmatched: 5. The clonotype was recovered from an adult woman who had mild COVID-19 (a few samples of this study predate the infection). Cell type and time point are not known. J is TRBJ2-1 and V is TRBV7-2; 13 bases match TRBD2. Input material: PBMCs or a T cell subset sorted from them (not recorded which). The CDR3 DNA reads TGTGCCAGCAGCTTTAGGACTAGCGGGAGCGTCAATGAGCAGTTCTTC. This sequence encodes CASSFRTSGSVNEQFF.